This T cell receptor beta chain was captured by sequencing in a study of T cell responses to AZD1222 COVID-19 vaccine. Study-level points and caveats: Spike-specific TCR breadth and depth were elevated following two AZD1222 doses. Without day 14 samples, only post-peak T cell repertoires were studied.

On this clone itself: The antigen is unknown.

CDR3 length: 16 amino acids. The germline V gene encodes CDR1 LGHNA and CDR2 YNFKEQ. V trimming: 1 base; J trimming: 2 bases; junction bases outside the gene matches: 4. Researchers grouped second doses given at about 4 or about 12 weeks into one pool. Produced via immunoSEQ multiplex PCR; TCRdb's table is partial and in-frame only. The sample has some 130,000 clones, about 92% seen once. The rearrangement links TRBV4-2 to TRBJ2-2, with 7 bases aligning to TRBD2. Sequenced material: peripheral blood, taken 28 days after the second AZD1222 dose. The TCR was taken from an adult who received the AZD1222 COVID-19 vaccine. The CDR3 DNA reads TGTGCCAGCAGCCAAGTTGGCGGGAGAAACACCGGGGAGCTGTTTTTT. This encodes CASSQVGGRNTGELFF.